This T cell receptor beta chain was recorded in a study of identifying expanded T cells in peripheral blood. Study findings and constraints: Across healthy donors, higher total template counts meant significantly greater approximately two-week count variance. Over about two and four weeks, about 17 and 20 clones changed, versus 1.2 between replicates.

No infections or other immune events were documented during collection. The V segment lost 5 bases and the J segment 1 base; nucleotides outside the gene matches: 5. The germline V gene encodes CDR1 KGHSH and CDR2 LQKENI. The CDR3 runs to 15 residues. The count of this clone is one. What it recognizes is unknown. The repertoire was sequenced with immunoSEQ multiplex PCR; TCRdb's copy has only in-frame clones and lacks some. The sample lists about 80,000 clones; around nine tenths were seen once. This TCR was sampled from a person between 18 and 75 years old in good health. This chain links TRBV18 with TRBJ1-1; TRBD1 matches 9 bases. Sequenced: blood. The CDR3 loop is CASSRGQGSNTEAFF. CDR3 coding DNA: TGTGCCAGCTCAAGGGGACAGGGATCGAACACTGAAGCTTTCTTT.